This T cell receptor beta chain emerged from a study of blood T cell repertoires in COVID-19. Study-level background: Sample material is recorded as cDNA or gDNA derived from T cells, B-cell-depleted T cells, or PBMCs.

Repertoires were generated with immunoSEQ multiplex PCR, while TCRdb's copy carries only in-frame clones and drops some. This table holds more than 200,000 clones, 70% to 90% found once. This CDR3 is 15 amino acids long. The germline CDR1 and CDR2 sequences are MNHEY and SVGAGI. V was clipped by 5 bases and J by 3 bases; unmatched bases: 5. The clonotype originates from a woman between 35 and 50 years old who had recovered from COVID-19. The sample was peripheral blood. The chain joins TRBV6-5 to TRBJ2-5; 11 positions agree with TRBD1. The CDR3 protein is CASSPGTGGKETQYF. CDR3 in DNA: TGTGCCAGCAGTCCGGGGACAGGGGGGAAAGAGACCCAGTACTTC.